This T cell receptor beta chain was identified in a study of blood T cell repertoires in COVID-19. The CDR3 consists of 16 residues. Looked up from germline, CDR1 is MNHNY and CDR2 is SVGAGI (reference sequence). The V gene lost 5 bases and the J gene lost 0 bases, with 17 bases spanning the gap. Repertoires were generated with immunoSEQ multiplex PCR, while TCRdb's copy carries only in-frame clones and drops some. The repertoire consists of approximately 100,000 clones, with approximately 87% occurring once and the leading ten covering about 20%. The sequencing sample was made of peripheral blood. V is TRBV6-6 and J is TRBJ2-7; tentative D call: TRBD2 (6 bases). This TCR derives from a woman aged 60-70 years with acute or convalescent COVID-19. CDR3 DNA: TGTGCCAGCAGTGGGACTTTTCCACCGAGCTCCTACGAGCAGTACTTC. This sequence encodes CASSGTFPPSSYEQYF.